This TCR beta chain emerged from a study of cytotoxic CD8 clonotypes in ibrutinib-treated CLL. V was pared by 5 bases and J by 6 bases, with 19 bases between. Germline lookup yields CDR1 SNHLY and CDR2 FYNNEI. There are 15 residues in the CDR3. Overall study results and limits: Samples from sustained-remission and progressing patients were taken at different times.

Libraries of TCR beta were made from 1.5 to 2.5 micrograms of genomic DNA that came from cryopreserved PBMCs. In the case of this clone: Its antigen is unknown.

The method was immunoSEQ multiplex PCR; TCRdb's version includes in-frame clones alone and lacks a portion of them. The sample shows about 92,000 clones, roughly three quarters of them seen only once. The sample was PBMCs, taken after 24 months of ibrutinib treatment. This clonotype was sampled from a human donor with chronic lymphocytic leukemia. The chain recombines TRBV2 with TRBJ1-2, with D hard to call. As DNA, the CDR3 is TGTGCCAGCAGTCCAGAGGGCCCCTCAGCCCATGGCTACACCTTC. Translation: CASSPEGPSAHGYTF.